These T cell receptor beta chains were read from a single sample in a study of early T cells in non-severe SARS-CoV-2 infection. TCRdb passed the 5' RACE reads through MiXCR, listing each CDR3 protein once. The sample lists about 46,000 distinct CDR3 sequences; 5.4% were seen once. Specimen: whole blood, collected at baseline. The receptor set was obtained from an adult who was a healthcare worker with PCR-confirmed SARS-CoV-2 infection or an uninfected control (not recorded which). Each CDR3 is given with its conserved first and last residue. Size tells how often a clone was seen (once, few, many) or the class of an expanded clone, and some rows leave it out.

j_gene | v_gene | abundance | CDR3aa
TRBJ1-5 | TRBV3-1 | many | CASSQEGRAPPQHF
TRBJ2-5 | TRBV7-3 | many | CASSSRTEETQYF
TRBJ1-4 | TRBV7-6 | many | CASSATGGVLNEKLFF
TRBJ2-7 | TRBV20-1 | many | CSASRVRGQGVYGLSYEQYF
TRBJ1-6 | TRBV6-5 | few | CASSYSTGWDSPLHF
TRBJ1-4 | TRBV7-9 | many | CASTGPRNEKLFF
TRBJ2-3 | TRBV7-8 | few | CASRSINRDSDTQYF
TRBJ2-7 | TRBV5-1 | many | CASSSGPRGDYEQYF
TRBJ1-1 | TRBV20-1 | few | CRPPDSRNTEAFF
TRBJ2-5 | TRBV20-1 | - | CSASNGETQYF
TRBJ2-6 | TRBV20-1 | many | CSATRTGPSSGANVLTF
TRBJ1-5 | TRBV5-1 | many | CASSPDSANQPQHF
TRBJ2-7 | TRBV18 | few | CASRLAASSYEQYF
TRBJ2-5 | TRBV24-1 | - | CATSDFQETQYF
TRBJ2-3 | TRBV7-9 | many | CASSLAVSSTDTQYF
TRBJ2-1 | TRBV3-1 | many | CASSPTREHNEQFF
TRBJ2-3 | TRBV20-1 | many | CSARDLKRGSTDTQYF
TRBJ2-3 | TRBV5-1 | - | CASSLALGTGFTDTQYF
TRBJ1-3 | TRBV6-1 | few | CASKTIHSGNTIYF
TRBJ2-7 | TRBV30 | - | CAWSVMGLAGVYEQYF
TRBJ1-3 | TRBV3-1 | many | CASSQKNRGAGNTIYF
TRBJ1-2 | TRBV19 | many | CASSNRDHGYTF
TRBJ2-7 | TRBV3-1 | - | CASSQGQVSSYEQYF
TRBJ1-1 | TRBV11-2 | many | CASSIGQGDTEAFF
TRBJ2-1 | TRBV11-1 | - | CASSLVLGLADNEQFF
TRBJ1-1 | TRBV1 | - | CTSSLLWGAETEAFF
TRBJ2-1 | TRBV14 | many | CASSHGEGAFVGGNEQFF
TRBJ2-1 | TRBV28 | many | CASSTFGDSPKDEQFF
TRBJ1-5 | TRBV28 | many | CASKPGGDSNQPQHF
TRBJ2-4 | TRBV5-1 | - | CASSLSPVGNIQYF
TRBJ2-2 | TRBV19 | - | CASSIQGINTGELFF
TRBJ2-7 | TRBV7-9 | many | CASSLDVFSYEQYF
TRBJ1-1 | TRBV6-5 | many | CASSYKGLGPEAFF
TRBJ2-1 | TRBV7-9 | many | CASSLYRTYNEQFF
TRBJ2-7 | TRBV11-2 | many | CASSLRGHETSEDEQYF